The clone carrying this T cell receptor beta chain has more than one count but fewer than ten. Its antigen remains unidentified. The entry originates in a study of blood T cells in healthy people across ages. Study conclusions and caveats: Investigators treated diversity estimates from one million T cells as underestimates. Age advanced and TCR beta diversity per million T cells fell, roughly linearly.

The CDR3 is made up of 16 amino acids. Then a second PCR, running roughly 7 to 11 cycles, was carried out with a sample-barcoded 5' primer and a J-beta primer mix. TCRdb analysed the 5' RACE reads with MiXCR anew, one entry per CDR3 protein. Here the sample spans about 380,000 distinct CDR3 sequences, approximately 52% being singletons. Material: blood. This sequence originates from a man in his sixties in good health. This sequence joins TRBV21-1 and TRBJ2-7; whether TRBD1, the table's D call, matches the DNA was not checked. TRBV21-1 is given as a pseudogene. This chain's CDR3 is CASSKEKGLPCYEQYF. The DNA for the CDR3 is TGTGCCAGCAGCAAAGAAAAAGGGCTCCCATGTTACGAGCAGTACTTC.